Presented here are 7 T cell receptor beta chains from one specimen sequenced in a study of a mutant IDH1 vaccine in newly diagnosed glioma. Antigen specificity for these receptors is unknown. Data came from immunoSEQ multiplex PCR; TCRdb stores just in-frame clones and leaves some out. The data contain about 51,000 clones, roughly 78% of them seen just once; the ten biggest clones take up about 5%. Time point given: week 5, during vaccination. One vaccine dose held 300 ug of mutant IDH1 20-mer peptide and came with topical imiquimod. The material sequenced was PBMCs, taken from a glioma patient whose treatment included an IDH1 peptide vaccine. The origin of the receptors is a man aged 45-60 years with glioma.

V is TRBV30 and J is TRBJ1-6, with TRBD1 as a possible D gene (5 bases). The germline CDR1 and CDR2 sequences are GTSNPN and SVGIG (reference sequence). V lost 0 bases and J 0 bases, leaving 9 bases between the germline ends. This CDR3 region has 16 residues. The CDR3 region has the DNA TGTGCCTGGAGTGTACCGGGGCTCTCCTATAATTCACCCCTCCACTTT. This gives the protein CAWSVPGLSYNSPLHF.

This clone has just a few counts. J is TRBJ1-1 and V is TRBV28; the D gene is possibly TRBD1 (6 bases). From germline, CDR1 is MDHEN and CDR2 SYDVKM. V lost 8 bases and J lost 0, with 13 bases in between. The CDR3 runs 14 residues. The chain's CDR3 is CASGTGQLNTEAFF. CDR3 DNA sequence: TGTGCCAGCGGGACCGGACAGTTGAACACTGAAGCTTTCTTT.

The genes are TRBV2 and TRBJ2-1; D uncertain. The CDR3 length is 13 residues. Germline CDR1 is SNHLY and CDR2 is FYNNEI. V was pared by 1 base and J by 5 bases, with 6 bases between. The CDR3 spells CASSEEQNNEQFF. The CDR3 DNA is TGTGCCAGCAGTGAAGAACAGAACAATGAGCAGTTCTTC. The full variable domain, with the rest looked up from reference TRBV2 and TRBJ2-1, is EPEVTQTPSHQVTQMGQEVILRCVPISNHLYFYWYRQILGQKVEFLVSFYNNEISEKSEIFDDQFSVERPDGSNFTLKIRSTKLEDSAMYFCASSEEQNNEQFFGPGTRLTVL.

The chain is built from TRBV12-5 and TRBJ1-2; TRBD1 agrees at 7 bases. This CDR3 has 13 amino acids. Trimming took 11 bases from V and 8 from J; bases not matched to a gene: 14. Germline CDR1 LGHNT, CDR2 FRNRAP. CDR3 sequence (DNA): TGTGCTGCCCCGAGGGGGCAATCCTTAGGCTACACCTTC. This translates into CAAPRGQSLGYTF.

This clone was recorded only once. The chain uses TRBV4-2 and TRBJ2-1; 9 bases agree with TRBD1. CDR1 and CDR2 from the germline V gene are LGHNA and YNFKEQ. J gave up 7 bases and V 0 bases, and 4 bases lay outside the gene matches. The length of the CDR3 is 15 residues. CDR3 amino acids: CASSQDRDRVNEQFF. As DNA, the CDR3 is TGTGCCAGCAGCCAAGATAGGGACAGGGTAAATGAGCAGTTCTTC.

The CDR3 region has the DNA TGTGCCAGCAGCTTAGGAGGGCAGGTCAAGACCCAGTACTTC. Translated: CASSLGGQVKTQYF. This rearrangement joins TRBV7-8 to TRBJ2-5, with a weak D call TRBD2 (5 bases). The length of the CDR3 is 14 residues. Looked up from germline, CDR1 is SGHVS and CDR2 is FQNEAQ. V lost 1 base and J 6 bases, leaving 12 bases between the germline ends.

The J gene is TRBJ2-5, the V gene TRBV5-1; D perhaps matches TRBD2 (7 bases). In germline, CDR1 is SGHRS, CDR2 YFSETQ. This CDR3 spans 13 amino acids. Between the trimmed V and J ends, which lost 8 bases and 4 bases, there was a span of 15 bases. The CDR3 region is CASGGGSVETQYF. CDR3 DNA: TGCGCCAGTGGGGGGGGCTCTGTAGAGACCCAGTACTTC.